Following are 5 T cell receptor beta chains from one sample sequenced in a study of blood T cells in healthy people across ages. Then a second PCR, running roughly 7 to 11 cycles, was carried out with a sample-barcoded 5' primer and a J-beta primer mix. TCRdb reprocessed the 5' RACE reads via MiXCR and lists one record per CDR3 protein. The sample carries hundreds of thousands of distinct CDR3 sequences, about 27% recorded once. The same specimen was also included in a second study, on T cells of mothers and their children.

Specimen: blood. Receptors originate from a boy between 2 and 10 years old in good health.

This chain uses TRBV19 with TRBJ2-5, with TRBD1 as a possible D gene (7 bases). V lost 9 bases and J 3 bases, leaving 14 bases between the germline ends. This CDR3 is 13 amino acids long. CDR1 is LNHDA and CDR2 is SQIVND in the germline V gene (reference sequence). As DNA, the CDR3 is TGTGCCAGCAGGGGGGATGGTGAAGAGACCCAGTACTTC. Translating it yields CASRGDGEETQYF.

There are many counts of this clonotype. This sequence joins TRBV12-3 or TRBV12-4 and TRBJ2-3; no clear D. Trimming removed 1 base at V and 2 bases at J, with 7 bases between. The CDR3 runs to 14 residues. The CDR3 loop is CASSLGGFTDTQYF. CDR3 in DNA: TGTGCCAGCAGTTTAGGCGGTTTCACAGATACGCAGTATTTT.

The genes are TRBV5-5 and TRBJ2-2, with 10 bases aligning to TRBD2. The CDR3 is 19 amino acids. Germline trimming cut 0 bases from V and 3 bases from J; bases unmatched to any gene: 11. The V gene's germline CDR1 is SGHKS and CDR2 YYEKEE (reference sequence). The CDR3 DNA is TGTGCCAGCAGCTTGGCCTGGCTAGCGGGAGCTGTCGACACCGGGGAGCTGTTTTTT. As protein: CASSLAWLAGAVDTGELFF. Full variable domain (rest looked up from reference TRBV5-5 and TRBJ2-2): DAGVTQSPTHLIKTRGQQVTLRCSPISGHKSVSWYQQVLGQGPQFIFQYYEKEERGRGNFPDRFSARQFPNYSSELNVNALLLGDSALYLCASSLAWLAGAVDTGELFFGEGSRLTVL.

This clonotype turned up a few times. This sequence joins TRBV27 and TRBJ2-5, with D maybe TRBD2 (5 bases). The J call may be incorrect, as the DNA end agrees better with TRBJ2-1. Germline values: CDR1 MNHEY, CDR2 SMNVEV (reference sequence). CDR3 length equals 13 residues. The CDR3 region has the DNA TGTGCCAGCAGCCCCGGCGGAGGCAATGAGCAGTTCTTC. Translation: CASSPGGGNEQFF.

This chain joins TRBV5-1 and TRBJ1-2; the D gene is possibly TRBD1 (5 bases). The CDR3 has 14 residues. V dropped 0 bases and J dropped 2 bases, with 8 bases sitting between them. Germline values: CDR1 SGHRS, CDR2 YFSETQ. The DNA for the CDR3 is TGCGCCAGCAGCTTGGGGGACGGAAACTATGGCTACACCTTC. This codes for CASSLGDGNYGYTF.